This TCR beta chain was documented in a study of cytomegalovirus exposure and HLA in healthy donors. The donors were in the roughly 130-subject validation cohort; that cohort was separate from the roughly 700-subject first cohort. The V and J ends lost 4 bases and 5 bases respectively, with 9 bases between them. The germline gives CDR1 MNHEY, CDR2 SMNVEV (reference sequence). This CDR3 is built from 12 residues. Assay used: immunoSEQ multiplex PCR; TCRdb lists only in-frame clones, some missing. The table has some 130,000 clones, about 94% seen once; the top ten hold 1.5% to 2%. Broader study findings: Rare TCR sequences dominated, though some public TCRs recurred in many donors. According to a subsequent analysis, TCR clusters identified in the first cohort showed a tendency to co-occur across the approximately 120 validation repertoires.

About this clone: Its antigen is unknown.

The chain recombines TRBV27 with TRBJ2-7; D possibly corresponds to TRBD2 (5 bases). The TCR sequence derives from a man younger than 35 in good health and CMV-seropositive. Sample: PBMCs. This CDR3 is CASSSLAHEQYF. DNA of the CDR3: TGTGCCAGCAGTTCCCTAGCCCACGAGCAGTACTTC.